Listed here are 14 T cell receptor beta chains from one sample, sequenced in a study of T cells after yellow fever vaccination. TCRdb reprocessed the 5' RACE reads with MiXCR, giving one entry per CDR3 protein. Here the sample spans 550,000 or so distinct CDR3 sequences, roughly 19% being singletons. The input for sequencing was PBMCs, taken 15 days after the yellow fever booster vaccination. The source is a man aged 30 to 39 who received the YFV17D yellow fever vaccine.

In this sample, this clonotype turned up a few times. V and J are TRBV12-3 or TRBV12-4 and TRBJ1-2; D remains ambiguous. The CDR3 is made up of 12 amino acids. Trimming left V 3 bases short and J 7 bases short, with 9 bases between. CDR3 nucleotide sequence: TGTGCCAGCAGTTTTTTACGGGCTGGCTACACCTTC. As protein: CASSFLRAGYTF.

CDR3 bases: TGTGCCAGCAGCTTATCTACACGGGAGCGGGCCTACGAGCAGTACTTC. Protein product: CASSLSTRERAYEQYF. This chain joins TRBV7-9 and TRBJ2-7; TRBD2 is a possible D gene (6 bases). V shed 2 bases and J shed 2 bases, with 16 bases lying between them. The germline V gene has CDR1 SEHNR and CDR2 FQNEAQ (reference sequence). The CDR3 spans 16 residues.

The chain is built from TRBV20-1 and TRBJ1-5; no firm D call. CDR1 is DFQATT, CDR2 SNEGSKA, per germline (reference sequence). The CDR3 totals 16 residues. The V gene lost 6 bases and the J gene lost 1 base, with 19 bases spanning the gap. The CDR3 DNA reads as TGCAGTGCAACCAAACGGGCAGGATTGAGCAATCAGCCCCAGCATTTT. This translates into CSATKRAGLSNQPQHF.

This sequence joins TRBV11-1 and TRBJ2-2; possible D gene TRBD2, 6 bases. The CDR3 runs to 15 residues. Germline V gives CDR1 SGHAT, CDR2 FQDESV (reference sequence). V lost 4 bases and J lost 3, with 12 bases in between. The CDR3 bases are TGTGCCAGCAGCTCCCCGGGACTTTACACCGGGGAGCTGTTTTTT. It translates to CASSSPGLYTGELFF.

V gene TRBV7-9 combines with J gene TRBJ2-1; 7 bases agree with TRBD2. V shed 1 base and J 0 bases; nucleotides not matched to a gene: 6. Looked up from germline, CDR1 is SEHNR and CDR2 is FQNEAQ (reference sequence). CDR3 size: 17 residues. The CDR3 spells CASSLGGGQSSYNEQFF. DNA of the CDR3: TGTGCCAGCAGCTTAGGGGGAGGGCAATCCTCCTACAATGAGCAGTTCTTC.

The chain combines TRBV27 with TRBJ1-1; no clear D. Germline V gene data show CDR1 as MNHEY and CDR2 as SMNVEV (reference sequence). This CDR3 contains 15 residues. The V gene lost 1 base and the J gene lost 2 bases, with 11 bases spanning the gap. The DNA for the CDR3 is TGTGCCAGCAGTTTATTAACTGGGCTTAACACTGAAGCTTTCTTT. It yields the protein CASSLLTGLNTEAFF.

The rearrangement joins TRBV6-2 or TRBV6-3 to TRBJ2-2; D is unresolved. Trimming took off 8 bases at V and 4 bases at J, with 11 bases between the two ends. The CDR3 length is 13 residues. The germline gives CDR1 MNHEY, CDR2 SVGEGT. CDR3 residues: CASQTGGTGELFF. In DNA, the CDR3 is TGTGCCAGCCAGACTGGTGGCACCGGGGAGCTGTTTTTT.

Only a few counts were recorded for this clonotype. The rearrangement joins TRBV15 to TRBJ2-1, with D possibly TRBD2 on 6 matching bases. This CDR3 has 14 residues. V lost 1 base, J lost 8 bases, and 12 bases lay in between. Germline V gene data show CDR1 as LNHNV and CDR2 as YYDKDF (reference sequence). The CDR3 reads CATSRGDSRYEQFF. CDR3 nucleotide sequence: TGTGCCACCAGCAGAGGGGACTCCCGCTATGAGCAGTTCTTC.

This clonotype was detected only a few times. The V and J genes are TRBV5-1 and TRBJ2-7, with 12 nucleotides matching TRBD2. CDR1 is SGHRS, CDR2 YFSETQ, per germline. This CDR3 is 17 amino acids long. Trimming at V came to 0 bases and at J to 3 bases, leaving 7 bases not matched to a gene. The CDR3 sequence: CASSLATSGRGYYEQYF. The CDR3, as DNA: TGCGCCAGCAGCTTGGCGACTAGCGGGAGAGGATACTACGAGCAGTACTTC. Complete variable domain (other parts from reference TRBV5-1 and TRBJ2-7): KAGVTQTPRYLIKTRGQQVTLSCSPISGHRSVSWYQQTPGQGLQFLFEYFSETQRNKGNFPGRFSGRQFSNSRSEMNVSTLELGDSALYLCASSLATSGRGYYEQYFGPGTRLTVT.

This clonotype was found a few times. The rearrangement links TRBV20-1 to TRBJ1-6; D unclear. The ends were cut back, 5 bases at V and 12 bases at J, with 8 bases in the middle. The CDR3 has 10 amino acids. Germline CDR1 reads DFQATT; CDR2 reads SNEGSKA (reference sequence). As DNA, the CDR3 is TGCAGTGCTGCCATGGGACCCCTCCACTTT. Its protein product is CSAAMGPLHF.

This clonotype was seen only a few times. The genes are TRBV12-3 or TRBV12-4 and TRBJ2-7; 8 bases line up with TRBD2. The CDR3 contains 15 residues. The trim removed 7 bases at V and 2 bases at J, leaving 10 bases unmatched. CDR3 DNA sequence: TGTGCCAGCACCCCTCCCCACGGGAGGGCCTACGAGCAGTACTTC. Its protein is CASTPPHGRAYEQYF.

This clonotype was detected only a few times. V usage is TRBV12-3 or TRBV12-4 and J usage is TRBJ2-7, with 10 positions matching TRBD2. CDR3 length: 15 amino acids. Germline trimming cut 4 bases from V and 4 bases from J; bases unmatched to any gene: 7. CDR3 loop: CASSWLAGVGYEQYF. CDR3 in DNA: TGTGCCAGCAGTTGGCTAGCGGGAGTTGGTTACGAGCAGTACTTC.

This clonotype was counted a few times. The rearrangement links TRBV7-9 to TRBJ2-1; 9 bases map to TRBD2. Germline values: CDR1 SEHNR, CDR2 FQNEAQ (reference sequence). J lost 4 bases, V lost 2 bases, and 6 bases had no gene match. The CDR3 has 16 amino acids. CDR3 residues: CASSLYRSGGYNEQFF. The CDR3 DNA reads as TGTGCCAGCAGCTTATACCGGAGCGGGGGGTACAATGAGCAGTTCTTC.

This chain links TRBV5-1 with TRBJ2-7, with a weak D call TRBD1 (6 bases). Germline values: CDR1 SGHRS, CDR2 YFSETQ. CDR3 size: 16 residues. V lost 2 bases to trimming and J lost 5 bases, with 20 bases between them. DNA of the CDR3: TGCGCCAGCAGCTTTGTAGGGGGAGCCGGGAAGGACGAGCAGTACTTC. Amino acids: CASSFVGGAGKDEQYF.